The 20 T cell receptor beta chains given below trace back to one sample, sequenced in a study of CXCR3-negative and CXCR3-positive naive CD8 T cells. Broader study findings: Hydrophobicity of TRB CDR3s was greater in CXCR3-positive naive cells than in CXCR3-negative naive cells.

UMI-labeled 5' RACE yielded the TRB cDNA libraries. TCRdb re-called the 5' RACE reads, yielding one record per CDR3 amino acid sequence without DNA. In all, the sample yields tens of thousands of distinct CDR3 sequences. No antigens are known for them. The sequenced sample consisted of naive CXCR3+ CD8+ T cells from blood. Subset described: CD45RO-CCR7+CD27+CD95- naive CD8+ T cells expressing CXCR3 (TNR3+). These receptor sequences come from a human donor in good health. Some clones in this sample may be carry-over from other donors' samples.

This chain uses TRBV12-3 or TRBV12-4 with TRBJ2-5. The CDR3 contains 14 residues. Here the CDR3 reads CASSLIWNQETQYF.

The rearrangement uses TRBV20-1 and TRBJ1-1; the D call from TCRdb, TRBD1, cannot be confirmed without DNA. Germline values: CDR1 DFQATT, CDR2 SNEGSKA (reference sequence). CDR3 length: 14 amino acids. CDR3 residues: CSAPPGSEITEAFF.

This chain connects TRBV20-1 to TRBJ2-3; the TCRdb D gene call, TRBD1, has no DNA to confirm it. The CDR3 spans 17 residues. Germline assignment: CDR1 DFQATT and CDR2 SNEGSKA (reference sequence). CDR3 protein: CSASGHLSRTITDTQYF.

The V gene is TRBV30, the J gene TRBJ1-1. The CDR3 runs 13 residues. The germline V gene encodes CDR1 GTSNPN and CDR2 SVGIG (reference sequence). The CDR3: CAWSIGINTEAFF.

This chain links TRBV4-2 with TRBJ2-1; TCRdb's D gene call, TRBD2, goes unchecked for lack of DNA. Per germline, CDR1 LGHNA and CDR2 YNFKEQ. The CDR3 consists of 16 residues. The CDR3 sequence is CASSQGERSEVDEQFF.

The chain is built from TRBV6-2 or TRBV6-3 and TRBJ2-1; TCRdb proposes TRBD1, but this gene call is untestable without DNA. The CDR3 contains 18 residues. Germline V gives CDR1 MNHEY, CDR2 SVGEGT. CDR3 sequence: CASSYSLNRSSSYNEQFF.

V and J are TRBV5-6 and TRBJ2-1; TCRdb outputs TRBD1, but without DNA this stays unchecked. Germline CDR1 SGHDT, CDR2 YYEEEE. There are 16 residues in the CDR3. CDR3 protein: CASSSTGTGILHEQFF.

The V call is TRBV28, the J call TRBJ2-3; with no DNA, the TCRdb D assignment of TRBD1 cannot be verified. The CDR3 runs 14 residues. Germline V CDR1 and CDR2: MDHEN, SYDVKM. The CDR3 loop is CASSFYREADTQYF.

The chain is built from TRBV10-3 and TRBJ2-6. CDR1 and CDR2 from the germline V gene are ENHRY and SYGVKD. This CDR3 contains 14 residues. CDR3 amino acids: CAISESAGANVLTF.

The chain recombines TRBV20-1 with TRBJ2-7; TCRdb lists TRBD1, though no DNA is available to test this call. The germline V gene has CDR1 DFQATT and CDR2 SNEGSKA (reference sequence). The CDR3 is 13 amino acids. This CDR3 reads CSARPGHSYEQYF.

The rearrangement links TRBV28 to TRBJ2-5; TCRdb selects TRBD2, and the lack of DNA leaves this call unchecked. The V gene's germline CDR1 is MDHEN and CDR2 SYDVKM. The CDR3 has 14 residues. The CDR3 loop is CASSFISGAETQYF. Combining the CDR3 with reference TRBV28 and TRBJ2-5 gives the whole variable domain DVKVTQSSRYLVKRTGEKVFLECVQDMDHENMFWYRQDPGLGLRLIYFSYDVKMKEKGDIPEGYSVSREKKERFSLILESASTNQTSMYLCASSFISGAETQYFGPGTRLLVL.

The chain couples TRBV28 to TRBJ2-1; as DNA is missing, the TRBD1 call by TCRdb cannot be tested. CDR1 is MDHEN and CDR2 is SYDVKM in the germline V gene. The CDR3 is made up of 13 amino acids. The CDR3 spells CASSLGRYNEQFF. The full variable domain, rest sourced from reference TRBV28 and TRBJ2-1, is DVKVTQSSRYLVKRTGEKVFLECVQDMDHENMFWYRQDPGLGLRLIYFSYDVKMKEKGDIPEGYSVSREKKERFSLILESASTNQTSMYLCASSLGRYNEQFFGPGTRLTVL.

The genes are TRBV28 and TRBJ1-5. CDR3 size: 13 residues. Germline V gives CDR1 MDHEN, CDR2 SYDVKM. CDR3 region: CASSLVGYQPQHF.

The CDR3 sequence is CASSPDGLSGYEQYF. The chain is built from TRBV4-3 and TRBJ2-7; TCRdb's D gene call, TRBD2, goes unchecked for lack of DNA. Per germline, CDR1 LGHNA and CDR2 YSLEER. The CDR3 is 15 residues long.

This CDR3 is CASSFDGGNTIYF. V gene TRBV28 combines with J gene TRBJ1-3. Germline CDR1 is MDHEN and CDR2 is SYDVKM. This CDR3 spans 13 amino acids.

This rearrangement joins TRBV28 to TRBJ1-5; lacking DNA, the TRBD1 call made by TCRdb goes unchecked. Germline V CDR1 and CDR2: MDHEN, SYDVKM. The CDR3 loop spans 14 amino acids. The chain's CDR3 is CASSPTRVGQPQHF.

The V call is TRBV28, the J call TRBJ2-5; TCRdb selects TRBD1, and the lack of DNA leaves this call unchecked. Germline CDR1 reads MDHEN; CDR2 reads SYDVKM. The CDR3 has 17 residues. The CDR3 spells CASSFPSTGGEFETQYF.

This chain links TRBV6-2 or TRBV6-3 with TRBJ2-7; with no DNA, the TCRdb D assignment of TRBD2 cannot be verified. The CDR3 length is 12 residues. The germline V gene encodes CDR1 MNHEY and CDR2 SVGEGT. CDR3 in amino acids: CASSPDFWEQYF.

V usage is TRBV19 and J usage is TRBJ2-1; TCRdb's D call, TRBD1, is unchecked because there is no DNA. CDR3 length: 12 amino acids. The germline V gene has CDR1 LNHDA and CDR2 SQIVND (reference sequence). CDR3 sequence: CATSRGLAEQFF. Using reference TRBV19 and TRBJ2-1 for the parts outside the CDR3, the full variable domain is DGGITQSPKYLFRKEGQNVTLSCEQNLNHDAMYWYRQDPGQGLRLIYYSQIVNDFQKGDIAEGYSVSREKKESFPLTVTSAQKNPTAFYLCATSRGLAEQFFGPGTRLTVL.

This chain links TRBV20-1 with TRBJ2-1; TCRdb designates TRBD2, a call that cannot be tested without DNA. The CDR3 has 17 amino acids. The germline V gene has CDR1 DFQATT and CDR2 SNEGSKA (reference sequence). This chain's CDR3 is CSASGYSGGYYNNEQFF.